This T cell receptor (beta chain) was retrieved from a study of response to subunit inactivated influenza vaccine. CDR1 and CDR2 from the germline V gene are ENHRY and SYGVKD. The V and J ends lost 0 bases and 5 bases respectively, with 16 bases between them. CDR3 length equals 16 residues. Study-level points and caveats: The authors suggested that every seasonal influenza vaccination recruits few new T cells.

TCRdb recomputed calls from the RT-PCR reads with MiXCR, one row per CDR3 protein. The table lists some 800,000 distinct CDR3 sequences, around 21% of them singletons. As for this clonotype: The antigen remains undetermined.

The rearrangement links TRBV10-3 to TRBJ2-5; D is perhaps TRBD2 (5 bases). This clonotype was sampled from a man in his fifties who received an inactivated influenza vaccine. This specimen consisted of PBMCs from blood, obtained 4 to 6 days after vaccination. For the CDR3, the DNA is TGTGCCATCAGTGAGTCGTCGGGGATCGGCGGGGAGACCCAGTACTTC. Its translation: CAISESSGIGGETQYF.